The next 17 T cell receptor beta chains were all read from a single sample in a study of shared clonotypes between healthy human individuals. TCRdb keeps only in-frame clones here, not all; method: immunoSEQ multiplex PCR. The table records 2 million to 2.5 million clones, 80% to 95% of them present only once. The source material was naive CD4+ T cells from PBMCs. Subset described: CD45RA+ positively selected. The receptors here all came from a man aged 18 to 29 in good health. Some clones in this sample may be carry-over from other donors' samples.

The chain has TRBV19 and TRBJ2-1; 11 bases align to TRBD1. The CDR3 contains 14 residues. V lost 5 bases to trimming and J lost 10 bases; unmatched junction nucleotides: 7. Germline CDR1 LNHDA, CDR2 SQIVND (reference sequence). The CDR3: CASSPGQGAREQFF. CDR3 nucleotide sequence: TGTGCCAGTAGTCCTGGACAGGGGGCCAGGGAGCAGTTCTTC.

The chain is built from TRBV2 and TRBJ2-7, with D perhaps matching TRBD1 or TRBD2 (5 bases each). This CDR3 contains 14 residues. The germline V and J ends were trimmed by 8 bases and 0 bases, with 14 bases remaining between them. Germline-derived CDR1 and CDR2 are SNHLY and FYNNEI. The CDR3 nucleotides read TGTGCCAGCTTGAGGGCCGGGGCCTCCTACGAGCAGTACTTC. Translating gives CASLRAGASYEQYF.

The V and J genes are TRBV19 and TRBJ2-1; TRBD2 is a possible D gene (5 bases). The V end was cut by 3 bases, the J end by 0 bases, with 12 bases between. The CDR3 extends over 16 amino acids. CDR1 is LNHDA, CDR2 SQIVND, per germline (reference sequence). The CDR3 loop reads CASSIWAGFSYNEQFF. CDR3 sequence (DNA): TGTGCCAGTAGTATTTGGGCGGGCTTCTCCTACAATGAGCAGTTCTTC.

The table lists this clone with a count of one. V gene TRBV5-1 combines with J gene TRBJ1-1, with 12 bases aligning to TRBD1. V was pared by 4 bases and J by 3 bases, with 7 bases of the junction left unmatched. The CDR3 totals 16 residues. From germline, CDR1 is SGHRS and CDR2 YFSETQ. The CDR3 nucleotides are TGCGCCAGCAGCGCCGGGACAGGGGGCGCACACACTGAAGCTTTCTTT. This codes for CASSAGTGGAHTEAFF. The full variable domain, in which reference TRBV5-1 and TRBJ1-1 provide the parts outside the CDR3, is KAGVTQTPRYLIKTRGQQVTLSCSPISGHRSVSWYQQTPGQGLQFLFEYFSETQRNKGNFPGRFSGRQFSNSRSEMNVSTLELGDSALYLCASSAGTGGAHTEAFFGQGTRLTVV.

CDR3 nucleotide sequence: TGTGCCAGCAGTGAAGGAACACTATTCTCTGGAAACACCATATATTTT. Translated, it gives CASSEGTLFSGNTIYF. The chain links TRBV2 to TRBJ1-3; D remains ambiguous. The CDR3 has 16 residues. V was pared by 1 base and J by 0 bases, with 10 bases between. Germline V gene sequence: CDR1 SNHLY, CDR2 FYNNEI.

This chain joins TRBV29-1 and TRBJ2-3; 8 bases are shared with TRBD1. The V gene end was trimmed by 6 bases and the J gene end by 2 bases; junction bases not matched to a gene: 10. The V gene's germline CDR1 is SQVTM and CDR2 ANQGSEA. The CDR3 is made up of 15 amino acids. The CDR3 region has the DNA TGCAGCGTGGTAACCGGGACAGGCCCCACAGATACGCAGTATTTT. It codes for CSVVTGTGPTDTQYF.

V gene TRBV7-2 combines with J gene TRBJ2-3; D might be TRBD1 or TRBD2, each matching 6 bases. CDR3 size: 13 residues. V lost 1 base, J lost 11 bases, and 13 bases lay in between. The germline CDR1 and CDR2 sequences are SGHTA and FQGNSA. CDR3 region: CASSLVGGRGQYF. The DNA of the CDR3 is TGTGCCAGCAGCTTAGTTGGGGGGCGCGGGCAGTATTTT.

V and J are TRBV10-3 and TRBJ2-1, with 7 bases aligning to TRBD2. Looked up from germline, CDR1 is ENHRY and CDR2 is SYGVKD. The CDR3 is made up of 18 amino acids. Trimming removed 6 bases from V and 2 bases from J; junction bases left unmatched: 16. As DNA, the CDR3 is TGTGCCATCAGCCTACGGGACTTCAGCGGGAACACCTACAATGAGCAGTTCTTC. This sequence encodes CAISLRDFSGNTYNEQFF.

V usage is TRBV19 and J usage is TRBJ2-7, with D perhaps matching TRBD2 (6 bases). Germline assignment: CDR1 LNHDA and CDR2 SQIVND (reference sequence). The CDR3 sequence is 14 residues long. The V gene lost 4 bases and the J gene lost 3 bases, with 13 bases spanning the gap. This chain's CDR3 is CASSKPGLHYEQYF. Here the CDR3 DNA reads TGTGCCAGTAGTAAGCCGGGACTGCACTACGAGCAGTACTTC.

To note about this clone: Other DNA sequences in this sample translate to the same CDR3. The genes are TRBV27 and TRBJ2-5, with 8 bases matching TRBD1. Germline CDR1 is MNHEY and CDR2 is SMNVEV (reference sequence). This CDR3 has 13 amino acids. The ends lost 3 bases at V and 5 bases at J; junction bases unmatched: 2. In DNA form, the CDR3 reads TGTGCCAGCAGTTTCAGGGGGCAGGAGACCCAGTACTTC. Encoded protein: CASSFRGQETQYF.

This chain links TRBV18 with TRBJ2-7; TRBD1 matches 9 bases. V dropped 2 bases and J dropped 1; count of bases not matched to a gene: 12. The CDR3 contains 18 residues. The germline V gene encodes CDR1 KGHSH and CDR2 LQKENI. The CDR3 spells CASSPSTGLGTGSYEQYF. Written as DNA, the CDR3 is TGTGCCAGCTCACCATCCACCGGTCTTGGGACAGGGTCCTACGAGCAGTACTTC.

The chain carries TRBV7-2 and TRBJ1-3; D might be TRBD1 (5 bases). Germline V gene lookup returns CDR1 SGHTA and CDR2 FQGNSA. V lost 5 bases to trimming and J lost 4 bases, with 9 bases between them. The CDR3 has 13 amino acids. The CDR3 bases are TGTGCCAGCAGCCACGCAGGGGGAAACACCATATATTTT. This gives the protein CASSHAGGNTIYF.

The chain couples TRBV9 to TRBJ2-2, with D perhaps TRBD2 (5 bases). The CDR3 length is 17 residues. Germline loops: CDR1 SGDLS, CDR2 YYNGEE. Trimming removed 0 bases at V and 5 bases at J, with 17 bases between. The DNA for the CDR3 is TGTGCCAGCAGCGTAGCTAGCCTTGACACAGTTACCGGGGAGCTGTTTTTT. Protein: CASSVASLDTVTGELFF.

The chain couples TRBV11-2 to TRBJ2-5; no clear D. CDR1 SGHAT and CDR2 FQNNGV come from the germline V gene. There are 16 residues in the CDR3. Trimming cost V 2 bases and J 1 base, with 14 bases left between them. CDR3 loop: CASSLFLSGIQETQYF. CDR3 bases: TGTGCCAGCAGCTTATTCCTCTCGGGCATCCAAGAGACCCAGTACTTC.

The chain employs TRBV29-1 and TRBJ1-2; possible D gene TRBD1, 5 bases. In germline, CDR1 is SQVTM, CDR2 ANQGSEA. V lost 3 bases and J lost 2, with 19 bases in between. The CDR3 is made up of 16 amino acids. The CDR3: CSVDTGAGTVNYGYTF. The CDR3 region has the DNA TGCAGCGTTGACACTGGGGCAGGCACTGTAAACTATGGCTACACCTTC.

In its sample, this clone was seen once. V and J are TRBV5-8 and TRBJ2-7; tentative D call: TRBD1 (5 bases). This CDR3 has 16 amino acids. The germline V gene has CDR1 SGHTS and CDR2 YDEGEE. Deletions cut 5 bases from V and 2 bases from J, with 20 bases between. The CDR3 loop reads CASSRPLTAATYEQYF. The CDR3 DNA reads as TGTGCCAGCAGTCGGCCCTTGACAGCAGCAACCTACGAGCAGTACTTC. Full variable domain (missing parts from reference TRBV5-8 and TRBJ2-7): EAGVTQSPTHLIKTRGQQATLRCSPISGHTSVYWYQQALGLGLQFLLWYDEGEERNRGNFPPRFSGRQFPNYSSELNVNALELEDSALYLCASSRPLTAATYEQYFGPGTRLTVT.

J is TRBJ2-5 and V is TRBV25-1, with D perhaps TRBD1 (5 bases). The J call is doubtful: the DNA matches TRBJ2-7 better. The CDR3 runs to 14 residues. Germline CDR1 and CDR2: MGHDK and SYGVNS. DNA of the CDR3: TGTGCCAGCAGTGAATTAATAGGGGACTACGAGCAGTACTTC. Its protein product is CASSELIGDYEQYF.